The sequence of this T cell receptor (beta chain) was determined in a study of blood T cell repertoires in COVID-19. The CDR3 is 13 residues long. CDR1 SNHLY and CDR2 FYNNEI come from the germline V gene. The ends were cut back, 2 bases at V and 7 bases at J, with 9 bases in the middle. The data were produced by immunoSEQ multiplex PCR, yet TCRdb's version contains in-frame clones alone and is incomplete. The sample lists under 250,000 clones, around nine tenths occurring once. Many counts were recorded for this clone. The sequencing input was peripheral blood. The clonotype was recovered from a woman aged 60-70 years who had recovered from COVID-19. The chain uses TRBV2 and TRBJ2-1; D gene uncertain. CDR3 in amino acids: CASSERYLNEQFF. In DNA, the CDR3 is TGTGCCAGCAGTGAACGCTATCTTAATGAGCAGTTCTTC.